One and the same sample provided the 13 T cell receptor beta chains below, sequenced in a study of shared clonotypes between healthy human individuals. Assay: immunoSEQ multiplex PCR; the TCRdb copy retains only in-frame clones and omits some. This table has millions of clones, about 95% appearing once. Sequencing was done on a sample of naive CD4+ T cells sorted from blood. Subset in this sample: CD45RA+ positively selected. These receptors were obtained from a man aged 18 to 30 in good health.

V gene TRBV5-1 combines with J gene TRBJ2-4; D gene ambiguous. The CDR3 extends over 15 amino acids. Germline V gives CDR1 SGHRS, CDR2 YFSETQ. V lost 0 bases and J 5 bases, leaving 12 bases between the germline ends. In DNA form, the CDR3 reads TGCGCCAGCAGCTTGGCCCTAGGGAACGAAAACATTCAGTACTTC. Translating gives CASSLALGNENIQYF.

The chain carries TRBV7-2 and TRBJ2-3, with 10 bases aligning to TRBD2. Germline V gene sequence: CDR1 SGHTA, CDR2 FQGNSA. V lost 4 bases and J lost 3; bases outside the gene matches: 7. The CDR3 is 16 amino acids. CDR3 protein: CASSSRLAGATDTQYF. Here the CDR3 DNA reads TGTGCCAGCAGCTCTCGGCTAGCGGGAGCAACAGATACGCAGTATTTT.

Concerning this clone: The same CDR3 also results from other DNA sequences found in this sample. The chain recombines TRBV28 with TRBJ1-5, with D perhaps matching TRBD1 (5 bases). Germline V gene data show CDR1 as MDHEN and CDR2 as SYDVKM. V lost 3 bases to trimming and J lost 3 bases, with 9 bases between them. The CDR3 is 14 amino acids. The CDR3 DNA is TGTGCCAGCAGTTTGCAGGGCCCCAATCAGCCCCAGCATTTT. Encoded protein: CASSLQGPNQPQHF.

The V gene is TRBV4-1, the J gene TRBJ2-5, with D possibly called TRBD1 or TRBD2 (6 bases each). The CDR3 totals 15 residues. CDR1 MGHRA and CDR2 YSYEKL come from the germline V gene. V lost 1 base, J lost 5 bases, and 14 bases lay in between. Here the CDR3 reads CASSQGRRGHETQYF. CDR3 nucleotide sequence: TGCGCCAGCAGCCAAGGGAGGAGGGGACACGAGACCCAGTACTTC.

The chain couples TRBV10-3 to TRBJ2-1, with D perhaps TRBD1 (5 bases). V was shortened by 6 bases and J by 3 bases, with 9 bases between the two germline ends. Per germline, CDR1 ENHRY and CDR2 SYGVKD. The CDR3 contains 13 residues. The CDR3 coding sequence is TGTGCCATCAGGATGGACAACTACAATGAGCAGTTCTTC. Its translation: CAIRMDNYNEQFF.

This chain uses TRBV4-3 with TRBJ2-3; 12 nucleotides agree with TRBD2. With V trimmed by 1 base and J by 11 bases, 10 bases remained unmatched. The CDR3 contains 16 residues. Germline V gene data show CDR1 as LGHNA and CDR2 as YSLEER. The DNA of the CDR3 is TGCGCCAGCAGCCAAGGACATCGGACTAGCGGGATCGGGCAGTATTTT. Amino acids: CASSQGHRTSGIGQYF.

V gene TRBV4-1 combines with J gene TRBJ1-2; TRBD1 is a possible D gene (6 bases). Germline CDR1 and CDR2: MGHRA and YSYEKL. V lost 2 bases, J lost 6 bases, and 22 bases lay in between. The CDR3 contains 17 residues. The CDR3: CASSQQTSTQGGHGYTF. The CDR3, as DNA: TGCGCCAGCAGCCAACAGACGAGCACACAGGGTGGTCATGGCTACACCTTC.

The rearrangement links TRBV5-1 to TRBJ2-7, with D hard to call. CDR1 and CDR2 from the germline V gene are SGHRS and YFSETQ. Trimming shortened V by 5 bases and J by 3 bases, and 9 bases separated the two germline ends. This CDR3 is 12 amino acids long. The CDR3: CASSQGIYEQYF. The CDR3 DNA reads TGCGCCAGCAGTCAAGGGATCTACGAGCAGTACTTC.

The genes are TRBV9 and TRBJ1-1; the D gene is possibly TRBD1 (5 bases). The germline V gene has CDR1 SGDLS and CDR2 YYNGEE. The CDR3 runs 17 residues. V lost 0 bases and J 0 bases, leaving 15 bases between the germline ends. The CDR3 protein is CASSVGRAGLMNTEAFF. The DNA of the CDR3 is TGTGCCAGCAGCGTAGGGCGTGCAGGGCTAATGAACACTGAAGCTTTCTTT.

V usage is TRBV2 and J usage is TRBJ2-2; 8 bases are a match to TRBD2. Trimming took 4 bases from V and 4 from J; bases not matched to a gene: 11. This CDR3 comprises 17 residues. Germline-derived CDR1 and CDR2 are SNHLY and FYNNEI. Written as DNA, the CDR3 is TGTGCCAGCAGTGGAGTCACCGGGAGGGCAAGCACCGGGGAGCTGTTTTTT. It encodes CASSGVTGRASTGELFF.

This chain links TRBV7-8 with TRBJ1-4; D perhaps matches TRBD1 (6 bases). The germline V and J ends were trimmed by 5 bases and 5 bases, with 21 bases remaining between them. The CDR3 has 17 amino acids. In germline, CDR1 is SGHVS, CDR2 FQNEAQ. The CDR3 region has the DNA TGTGCCAGCAGCCCCCGGGACATCGTCCTGAACAATGAAAAACTGTTTTTT. Protein product: CASSPRDIVLNNEKLFF. Complete variable domain (other parts from reference TRBV7-8 and TRBJ1-4): GAGVSQSPRYKVAKRGQDVALRCDPISGHVSLFWYQQALGQGPEFLTYFQNEAQLDKSGLPSDRFFAERPEGSVSTLKIQRTQQEDSAVYLCASSPRDIVLNNEKLFFGSGTQLSVL.

This clone was counted a single time. The CDR3 spells CASSLSNIALEQFF. The CDR3 nucleotides read TGTGCCAGCAGTTTATCGAATATAGCACTTGAGCAGTTCTTC. V is TRBV27 and J is TRBJ2-1; D remains unclear. Between the trimmed V and J ends, which lost 0 bases and 9 bases, there was a span of 12 bases. In germline, CDR1 is MNHEY, CDR2 SMNVEV (reference sequence). This CDR3 comprises 14 residues.

The rearrangement joins TRBV19 to TRBJ2-3; 7 bases map to TRBD1. CDR3 length: 14 amino acids. The V and J ends lost 5 bases and 4 bases, in that order; junction bases with no gene match: 6. The germline gives CDR1 LNHDA, CDR2 SQIVND (reference sequence). The CDR3 loop is CASSPGGSSDTQYF. CDR3 nucleotide sequence: TGTGCCAGTAGTCCAGGGGGTTCGTCAGATACGCAGTATTTT.